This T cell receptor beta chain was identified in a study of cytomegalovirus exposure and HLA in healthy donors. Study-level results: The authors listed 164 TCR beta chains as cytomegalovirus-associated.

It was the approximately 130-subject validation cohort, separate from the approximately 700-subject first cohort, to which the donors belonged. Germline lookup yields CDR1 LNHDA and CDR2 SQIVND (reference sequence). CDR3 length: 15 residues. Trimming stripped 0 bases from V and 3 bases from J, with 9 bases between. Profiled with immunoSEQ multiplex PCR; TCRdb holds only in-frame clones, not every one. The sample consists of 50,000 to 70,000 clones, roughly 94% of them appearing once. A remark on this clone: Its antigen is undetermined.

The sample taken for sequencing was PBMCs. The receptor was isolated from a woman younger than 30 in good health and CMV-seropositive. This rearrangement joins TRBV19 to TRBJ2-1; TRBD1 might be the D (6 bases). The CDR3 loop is CASSIDQDSYNEQFF. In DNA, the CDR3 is TGTGCCAGTAGTATAGACCAGGACAGCTACAATGAGCAGTTCTTC. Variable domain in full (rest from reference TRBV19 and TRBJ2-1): DGGITQSPKYLFRKEGQNVTLSCEQNLNHDAMYWYRQDPGQGLRLIYYSQIVNDFQKGDIAEGYSVSREKKESFPLTVTSAQKNPTAFYLCASSIDQDSYNEQFFGPGTRLTVL.